A single sample is the source of the 16 T cell receptor beta chains below, sequenced in a study of lymphopenia after photon versus proton radiotherapy. TCRdb's copy holds only in-frame clones and misses some; the assay was immunoSEQ multiplex PCR. The sample records 50,000 to 60,000 clones, 92% being singletons. The sequences come from peripheral blood, collected from a patient treated with photon-based radiotherapy. These TCRs come from a woman in her forties with cholangiocarcinoma.

This sequence joins TRBV4-3 and TRBJ2-1; tentatively, D is TRBD2 (5 bases). Germline V gene sequence: CDR1 LGHNA, CDR2 YSLEER. Trimming took off 0 bases at V and 10 bases at J, with 13 bases between the two ends. There are 14 residues in the CDR3. DNA for the CDR3: TGCGCCAGCAGCCAAGATTCGCGGCGAGGGGAGCAGTTCTTC. Residues: CASSQDSRRGEQFF.

The V and J genes are TRBV29-1 and TRBJ2-4; D unclear. With 0 bases removed from V and 2 bases from J, the gap between germline ends came to 8 bases. The CDR3 sequence is 14 residues long. Germline assignment: CDR1 SQVTM and CDR2 ANQGSEA. CDR3 sequence (DNA): TGCAGCGTTGAAGACCAGGCAACCAAAAACATTCAGTACTTC. This gives the protein CSVEDQATKNIQYF.

This clone is a singleton in its sample. Here the CDR3 DNA reads TGTGCCACCAGCAAAGGGGAGGGCAGAGAACTGTTTTTT. Its protein is CATSKGEGRELFF. The rearrangement joins TRBV15 to TRBJ1-4; a weak D match, TRBD1 (5 bases). This CDR3 spans 13 amino acids. Trimming removed 4 bases from V and 12 bases from J, with 15 bases in between. CDR1 LNHNV and CDR2 YYDKDF come from the germline V gene (reference sequence).

The sample holds a few counts of this clone. The V gene is TRBV7-3, the J gene TRBJ1-3; D unclear. The CDR3 has 16 amino acids. From germline, CDR1 is SGHTA and CDR2 FQGTGA. Trimming stripped 5 bases from V and 1 base from J, with 15 bases between. CDR3 DNA: TGTGCCAGCAGCCAACAGCCCGCGGGATCTGGAAACACCATATATTTT. Its protein product is CASSQQPAGSGNTIYF.

The V and J genes are TRBV9 and TRBJ1-6; D gene uncertain. This CDR3 is 14 amino acids long. Germline V gene sequence: CDR1 SGDLS, CDR2 YYNGEE. V lost 4 bases and J 9 bases, leaving 14 bases between the germline ends. CDR3 sequence (DNA): TGTGCCAGCAGCACGGGAGTACCGAGTTCACCCCTCCACTTT. Its protein product is CASSTGVPSSPLHF.

This clone was observed a few times. V usage is TRBV7-6 and J usage is TRBJ2-7, with D perhaps being TRBD1 or TRBD2 (5 bases each). Trimming took off 6 bases at V and 6 bases at J, with 18 bases between the two ends. In germline, CDR1 is SGHVS, CDR2 FNYEAQ. This CDR3 comprises 14 residues. The CDR3 DNA follows: TGTGCCAGCAGTCAGGGAGCTGGAGGTTCCGAGCAGTACTTC. It encodes CASSQGAGGSEQYF.

V gene TRBV6-5 combines with J gene TRBJ1-5; D may be TRBD1 (5 bases). Germline V CDR1 and CDR2: MNHEY, SVGAGI. The CDR3 extends over 14 amino acids. The V end lost 3 bases, the J end lost 5 bases, and 11 bases lay between the germline ends. As DNA, the CDR3 is TGTGCCAGCAGTTATCTCGACAGAGATCAGCCCCAGCATTTT. Translation gives CASSYLDRDQPQHF.

As DNA, the CDR3 is TGTGCCAGCAGGACAAGGGGGACTGAAGCTTTCTTT. Translating gives CASRTRGTEAFF. V and J are TRBV27 and TRBJ1-1, with D possibly TRBD1 on 6 matching bases. This CDR3 spans 12 amino acids. Germline V gives CDR1 MNHEY, CDR2 SMNVEV (reference sequence). V was shortened by 6 bases and J by 5 bases, with 10 bases between the two germline ends.

This rearrangement joins TRBV27 to TRBJ1-1; no reliable D call. The CDR3 extends over 12 amino acids. Trimming cost V 5 bases and J 7 bases, with 11 bases left between them. The V gene's germline CDR1 is MNHEY and CDR2 SMNVEV (reference sequence). In DNA, the CDR3 is TGTGCCAGCAGTCTCCTTTATGGTGAAGCTTTCTTT. It is translated as CASSLLYGEAFF.

The rearrangement uses TRBV6-6 and TRBJ2-7, with TRBD1 as a possible D gene (6 bases). V gave up 5 bases and J gave up 1 base, with 15 bases separating them. Germline-derived CDR1 and CDR2 are MNHNY and SVGAGI (reference sequence). The CDR3 spans 15 residues. The chain's CDR3 is CASSPQGILSYEQYF. The CDR3 nucleotides are TGTGCCAGCAGTCCACAGGGAATCTTGTCCTACGAGCAGTACTTC.

The chain couples TRBV7-9 to TRBJ1-3; D gene uncertain. This CDR3 is 18 amino acids long. V lost 3 bases and J lost 0, with 18 bases in between. Germline V gene data show CDR1 as SEHNR and CDR2 as FQNEAQ (reference sequence). DNA of the CDR3: TGTGCCAGCAGCTTCGGGATCCGCCCGGGGTTCTCTGGAAACACCATATATTTT. Translated, it gives CASSFGIRPGFSGNTIYF.

This rearrangement joins TRBV7-3 to TRBJ2-1; maybe TRBD2 (6 bases). There are 15 residues in the CDR3. V was pared by 1 base and J by 5 bases, with 12 bases between. CDR1 SGHTA and CDR2 FQGTGA come from the germline V gene. The CDR3 here is CASSLSGTSNNEQFF. CDR3 nucleotides: TGTGCCAGCAGCTTAAGCGGGACGTCAAACAATGAGCAGTTCTTC.

This clone was picked up one time. V and J are TRBV28 and TRBJ1-4; D unclear. CDR1 is MDHEN and CDR2 is SYDVKM in the germline V gene. CDR3 size: 11 residues. Trimming pared 3 bases from V and 7 bases from J, leaving 3 bases between. CDR3 DNA: TGTGCCAGCAGTTTCAGTGAAAAACTGTTTTTT. It specifies CASSFSEKLFF.

The chain joins TRBV6-5 to TRBJ1-5, with TRBD1 identical over 7 bases. The V gene's germline CDR1 is MNHEY and CDR2 SVGAGI. The CDR3 covers 15 residues. V shed 5 bases and J 3 bases; nucleotides not matched to a gene: 7. In DNA, the CDR3 is TGTGCCAGCAGTACAAACAGGGGAAACAATCAGCCCCAGCATTTT. This encodes CASSTNRGNNQPQHF.

This chain connects TRBV5-8 to TRBJ1-5; D might be TRBD1 (6 bases). Germline values: CDR1 SGHTS, CDR2 YDEGEE. The CDR3 extends over 17 amino acids. V was trimmed by 0 bases and J by 4 bases, leaving 17 bases between them. The CDR3 DNA is TGTGCCAGCAGCTTGGACCTTGCTCAGGGGCAAAATCAGCCCCAGCATTTT. This sequence encodes CASSLDLAQGQNQPQHF. Together with reference TRBV5-8 and TRBJ1-5, the CDR3 gives the full variable domain: EAGVTQSPTHLIKTRGQQATLRCSPISGHTSVYWYQQALGLGLQFLLWYDEGEERNRGNFPPRFSGRQFPNYSSELNVNALELEDSALYLCASSLDLAQGQNQPQHFGDGTRLSIL.

V gene TRBV19 combines with J gene TRBJ2-7, with D uncertain. CDR3 length: 12 residues. The V and J ends lost 6 bases and 6 bases respectively, with 12 bases between them. Germline V gene lookup returns CDR1 LNHDA and CDR2 SQIVND (reference sequence). As DNA, the CDR3 is TGTGCCAGTAGCCTAGTTTCTGGCGAGCAGTACTTC. Translated: CASSLVSGEQYF.